Below, 23 T cell receptor beta chains from the same sample are listed, as sequenced in a study of diagnostic markers for celiac disease (dated by TCRdb to the early 2020s). Sequenced using an Illumina MiSeq. Reads reprocessed by TCRdb are summarized as one entry per CDR3 protein sequence, and DNA is absent. The table for this sample records 5,500 to 7,000 distinct CDR3 sequences. Almost 6% of the sample belongs to the ten largest clones. The sample taken for sequencing was either unsorted cells or a sorted T cell fraction (not recorded which). The receptors shown here come from a human donor. This table probably holds off-target reads from a library built for another chain.

The chain joins TRBV20-1 to TRBJ2-7. This CDR3 spans 12 amino acids. Per germline, CDR1 DFQATT and CDR2 SNEGSKA (reference sequence). CDR3: CSAKEGGHEQYF.

The CDR3 here is CASRIDRVRGYTF. The V and J genes are TRBV12-3 or TRBV12-4 and TRBJ1-2; absent DNA, TCRdb's TRBD1 call cannot be checked. The CDR3 is 13 residues long.

V gene TRBV15 combines with J gene TRBJ2-4; lacking DNA, the TRBD1 call made by TCRdb goes unchecked. The germline gives CDR1 LNHNV, CDR2 YYDKDF (reference sequence). The CDR3 runs to 14 residues. The CDR3: CATSRDRVQNIQYF.

The J gene is TRBJ2-1, the V gene TRBV20-1; the TCRdb D gene call, TRBD1, has no DNA to confirm it. The germline gives CDR1 DFQATT, CDR2 SNEGSKA (reference sequence). The CDR3 is 15 residues long. This CDR3 is CSASGGLGFYNEQFF.

The rearrangement uses TRBV12-3 or TRBV12-4 and TRBJ1-3. This CDR3 is built from 12 residues. CDR3 region: CASSPEGNTIYF.

The chain combines TRBV2 with TRBJ1-4; as DNA is missing, the TRBD1 call by TCRdb cannot be tested. The CDR3 is 15 residues long. Germline CDR1 SNHLY, CDR2 FYNNEI. CDR3 sequence: CASSAQGAANEKLFF.

This clonotype registers medium-sized by frequency. V is TRBV12-3 or TRBV12-4 and J is TRBJ1-2; TCRdb's D gene call, TRBD1, goes unchecked for lack of DNA. The CDR3 contains 12 residues. CDR3 in amino acids: CASRQGNYGYTF.

The rearrangement uses TRBV19 and TRBJ1-1; TCRdb outputs TRBD1, but without DNA this stays unchecked. CDR3 length: 16 residues. Germline CDR1 is LNHDA and CDR2 is SQIVND (reference sequence). The CDR3 protein is CASRGDRGRLNTEAFF. The full variable domain, rest sourced from reference TRBV19 and TRBJ1-1, is DGGITQSPKYLFRKEGQNVTLSCEQNLNHDAMYWYRQDPGQGLRLIYYSQIVNDFQKGDIAEGYSVSREKKESFPLTVTSAQKNPTAFYLCASRGDRGRLNTEAFFGQGTRLTVV.

Its frequency marks this clonotype as medium-sized (0.01 to 0.1%). The chain carries TRBV18 and TRBJ1-6; as DNA is missing, the TRBD1 call by TCRdb cannot be tested. The CDR3 covers 15 residues. Germline assignment: CDR1 KGHSH and CDR2 LQKENI. CDR3 protein: CASSRDRAPNSPLHF.

Considering frequency, this clonotype is large. The chain links TRBV6-5 to TRBJ1-1. Germline lookup yields CDR1 MNHEY and CDR2 SVGAGI. This CDR3 has 14 residues. CDR3 protein: CASSYSTSGTEAFF.

This chain connects TRBV29-1 to TRBJ1-4. The CDR3 is 13 residues long. The germline V gene has CDR1 SQVTM and CDR2 ANQGSEA. Here the CDR3 reads CSVRSTRNEKLFF. The full variable domain, with the rest looked up from reference TRBV29-1 and TRBJ1-4, is SAVISQKPSRDICQRGTSLTIQCQVDSQVTMMFWYRQQPGQSLTLIATANQGSEATYESGFVIDKFPISRPNLTFSTLTVSNMSPEDSSIYLCSVRSTRNEKLFFGSGTQLSVL.

CDR3 sequence: CSAKRPGAGEQYF. The chain is built from TRBV20-1 and TRBJ2-7; TCRdb calls TRBD1, which cannot be checked without DNA. CDR1 and CDR2 (germline): DFQATT, SNEGSKA (reference sequence). This CDR3 is 13 amino acids long.

This chain joins TRBV7-9 and TRBJ2-7. The CDR3 covers 13 residues. The germline gives CDR1 SEHNR, CDR2 FQNEAQ (reference sequence). The CDR3 loop reads CASSIDSAYEQYF.

By frequency, this clonotype is medium-sized. The chain employs TRBV5-1 and TRBJ2-3; the D call from TCRdb, TRBD2, cannot be confirmed without DNA. CDR1 and CDR2 from the germline V gene are SGHRS and YFSETQ. This CDR3 is 18 amino acids long. CDR3 region: CASSLAWASGFLTDTQYF.

The chain carries TRBV4-2 and TRBJ2-2. This CDR3 is 17 amino acids long. Germline CDR1 reads LGHNA; CDR2 reads YNFKEQ. The CDR3 is CASSQALFREWAGELFF.

This clonotype is deemed medium-sized by its frequency. The chain employs TRBV20-1 and TRBJ2-5; absent DNA, TCRdb's TRBD1 call cannot be checked. The CDR3 is 13 amino acids. Germline V gives CDR1 DFQATT, CDR2 SNEGSKA (reference sequence). The CDR3 here is CSARGGRKGDQYF.

This clonotype ranks as medium-sized in terms of frequency. V usage is TRBV20-1 and J usage is TRBJ2-7; with no DNA, the TCRdb D assignment of TRBD2 cannot be verified. The CDR3 covers 14 residues. Looked up from germline, CDR1 is DFQATT and CDR2 is SNEGSKA (reference sequence). The CDR3 protein is CSANSGGSSYEQYF.

The genes are TRBV18 and TRBJ2-1; TCRdb outputs TRBD1, but without DNA this stays unchecked. The germline V gene has CDR1 KGHSH and CDR2 LQKENI. The length of the CDR3 is 14 residues. The CDR3 reads CASSPSSDRAEQFF.

The chain has TRBV5-1 and TRBJ1-3. The CDR3 runs to 15 residues. The germline V gene encodes CDR1 SGHRS and CDR2 YFSETQ. The CDR3 loop reads CASSLSTALGNTIYF. Filled out from reference TRBV5-1 and TRBJ1-3, the complete variable domain reads KAGVTQTPRYLIKTRGQQVTLSCSPISGHRSVSWYQQTPGQGLQFLFEYFSETQRNKGNFPGRFSGRQFSNSRSEMNVSTLELGDSALYLCASSLSTALGNTIYFGEGSWLTVV.

The rearrangement uses TRBV20-1 and TRBJ2-7; TCRdb selects TRBD1, and the lack of DNA leaves this call unchecked. The CDR3 consists of 15 residues. The germline V gene encodes CDR1 DFQATT and CDR2 SNEGSKA (reference sequence). The CDR3: CSAPPPGQGTVRQYF.

This chain joins TRBV20-1 and TRBJ1-2; the TCRdb call, TRBD1, lacks DNA for checking. This CDR3 has 13 amino acids. Germline CDR1 is DFQATT and CDR2 is SNEGSKA (reference sequence). CDR3: CSPVQGMVYGYTF.

The gene calls are TRBV5-1 and TRBJ1-4. This CDR3 has 13 amino acids. CDR1 is SGHRS and CDR2 is YFSETQ in the germline V gene. This CDR3 is CASSLDRNEKLFF.

The chain carries TRBV2 and TRBJ1-5. The CDR3 is 15 residues long. The germline V gene encodes CDR1 SNHLY and CDR2 FYNNEI. This CDR3 is CASRIQTLSNQPQHF.